This paragraph covers one TCR beta chain sequence. Its cognate antigen is unknown. The data derive from a study of cytomegalovirus exposure and HLA in healthy donors. Overall study findings and caveats: Many donors carried some public TCRs, although rarity characterized most TCR sequences. In a later analysis, TCR beta V- and J-gene trimming showed a link to a missense DCLRE1C variant. CMV serostatus alone was available as immune exposure information.

60 Vbeta and 13 Jbeta primers were used in PCR. Clones were read by immunoSEQ multiplex PCR, and TCRdb kept only the in-frame ones, dropping some. The table has 150,000 to 200,000 clones, over 65% seen once. J lost 5 bases, V lost 4 bases, and 11 bases had no gene match. This CDR3 comprises 16 residues. Germline CDR1 reads MNHEY; CDR2 reads SMNVEV (reference sequence). The gene calls are TRBV27 and TRBJ2-5, with 9 bases lining up with TRBD1. The origin of this receptor is a woman younger than 45 in good health and CMV-seropositive. Sequencing was carried out using PBMCs. The CDR3 here is CASSSWSGTGWETQYF. In DNA form, the CDR3 reads TGTGCCAGCAGTTCCTGGAGCGGGACAGGGTGGGAGACCCAGTACTTC.